This T cell receptor beta chain originates from a study of response to subunit inactivated influenza vaccine. Whole-study findings and limits: Authors suggested each seasonal influenza vaccination recruits few new T cells.

This clonotype was recorded a few times. Its antigen is not identified. TCRdb redid the calling of the RT-PCR reads with MiXCR, one entry per CDR3 protein. The sample has hundreds of thousands of distinct CDR3 sequences; less than 25% are singletons. Trimming took 3 bases from V and 6 from J, leaving 12 bases between them. CDR3 length: 14 residues. This chain joins TRBV12-3 or TRBV12-4 and TRBJ1-5; possibly TRBD1 for D (6 bases). The sequence came from a man aged 50-75 years who received an inactivated influenza vaccine. Sequenced material: PBMCs from blood, taken approximately 22 months after vaccination. The CDR3 DNA is TGTGCCAGCAGTTTGAAAGGGGGAAGTCAGCCCCAGCATTTT. This encodes CASSLKGGSQPQHF.